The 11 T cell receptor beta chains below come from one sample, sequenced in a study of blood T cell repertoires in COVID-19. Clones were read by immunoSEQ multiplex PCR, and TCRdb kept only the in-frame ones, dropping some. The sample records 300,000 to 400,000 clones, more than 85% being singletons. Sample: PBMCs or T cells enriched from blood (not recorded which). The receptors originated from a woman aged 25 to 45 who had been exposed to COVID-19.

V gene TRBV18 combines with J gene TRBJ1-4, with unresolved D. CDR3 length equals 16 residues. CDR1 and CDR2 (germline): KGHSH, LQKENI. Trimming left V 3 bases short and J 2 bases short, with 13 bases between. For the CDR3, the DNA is TGTGCCAGCTCACCGCGGAGGGTGTTTACTAATGAAAAACTGTTTTTT. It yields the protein CASSPRRVFTNEKLFF.

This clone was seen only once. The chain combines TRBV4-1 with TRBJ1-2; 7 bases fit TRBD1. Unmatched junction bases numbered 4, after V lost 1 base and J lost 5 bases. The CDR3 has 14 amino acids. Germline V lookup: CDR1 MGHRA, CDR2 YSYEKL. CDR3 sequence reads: CASSQAGTAYGYTF. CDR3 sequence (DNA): TGCGCCAGCAGCCAAGCCGGGACAGCGTATGGCTACACCTTC.

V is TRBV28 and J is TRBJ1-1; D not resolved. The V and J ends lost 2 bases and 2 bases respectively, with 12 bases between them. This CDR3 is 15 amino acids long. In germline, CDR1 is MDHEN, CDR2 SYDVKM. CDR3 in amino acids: CASSLTPWANTEAFF. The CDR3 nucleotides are TGTGCCAGCAGTTTAACGCCCTGGGCTAACACTGAAGCTTTCTTT.

CDR3 DNA sequence: TGTGCCAGCAGTGGCATGGACAGGGGGCGTAGGTATGGCTACACCTTC. Its translation is CASSGMDRGRRYGYTF. The chain joins TRBV6-1 to TRBJ1-2; 11 positions match TRBD1. Germline V CDR1 and CDR2: MNHNS, SASEGT. The V and J ends lost 4 bases and 5 bases, in that order; junction bases with no gene match: 9. This CDR3 has 16 amino acids.

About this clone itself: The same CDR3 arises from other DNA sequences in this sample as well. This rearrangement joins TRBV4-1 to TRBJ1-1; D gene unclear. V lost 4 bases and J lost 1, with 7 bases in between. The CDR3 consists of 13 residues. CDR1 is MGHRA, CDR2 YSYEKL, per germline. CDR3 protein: CASSLKRNTEAFF. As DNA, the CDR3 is TGCGCCAGCAGCCTTAAGCGGAACACTGAAGCTTTCTTT.

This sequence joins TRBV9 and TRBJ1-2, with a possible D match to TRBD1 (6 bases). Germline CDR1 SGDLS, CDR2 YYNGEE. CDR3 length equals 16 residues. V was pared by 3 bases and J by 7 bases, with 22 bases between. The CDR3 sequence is CASSDSVTGVGLGYTF. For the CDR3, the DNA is TGTGCCAGCAGCGACTCAGTGACAGGCGTGGGTCTTGGCTACACCTTC.

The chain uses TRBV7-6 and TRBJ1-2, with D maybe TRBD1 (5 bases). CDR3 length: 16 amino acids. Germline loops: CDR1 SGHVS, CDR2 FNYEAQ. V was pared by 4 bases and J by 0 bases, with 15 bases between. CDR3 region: CASSSREGTPNYGYTF. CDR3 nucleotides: TGTGCCAGCAGCTCTCGGGAGGGGACTCCTAACTATGGCTACACCTTC.

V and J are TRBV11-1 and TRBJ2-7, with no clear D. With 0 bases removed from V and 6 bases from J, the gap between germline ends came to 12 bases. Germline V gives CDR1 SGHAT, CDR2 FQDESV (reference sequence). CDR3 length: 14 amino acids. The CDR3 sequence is CASSLARSSREQYF. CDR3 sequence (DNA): TGTGCCAGCAGCTTAGCCAGATCCTCCCGCGAGCAGTACTTC.

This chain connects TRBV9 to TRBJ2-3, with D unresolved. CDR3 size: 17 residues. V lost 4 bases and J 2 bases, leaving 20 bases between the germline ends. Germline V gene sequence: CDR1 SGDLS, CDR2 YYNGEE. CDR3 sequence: CASSSARVSPITDTQYF. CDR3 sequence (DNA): TGTGCCAGCAGCTCCGCTAGAGTTTCCCCAATCACAGATACGCAGTATTTT.

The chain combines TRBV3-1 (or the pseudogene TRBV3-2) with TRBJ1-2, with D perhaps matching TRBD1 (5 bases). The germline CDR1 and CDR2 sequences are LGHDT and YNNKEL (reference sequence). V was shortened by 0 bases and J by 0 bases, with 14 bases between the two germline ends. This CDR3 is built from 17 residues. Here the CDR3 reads CASSQDLRGGPNYGYTF. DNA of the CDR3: TGTGCCAGCAGCCAAGACCTTCGGGGGGGACCTAACTATGGCTACACCTTC.

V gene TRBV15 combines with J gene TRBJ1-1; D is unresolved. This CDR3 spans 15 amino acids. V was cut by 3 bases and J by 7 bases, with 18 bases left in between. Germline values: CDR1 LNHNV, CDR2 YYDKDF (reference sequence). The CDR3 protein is CATSSRGNRAFEAFF. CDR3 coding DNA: TGTGCCACCAGCAGCAGAGGGAATCGGGCCTTTGAAGCTTTCTTT.